What follows is one TCR beta chain and its context. Its antigen is unknown. Per-nucleotide qualities are absent, and no much larger clonotype sits a single base away. The CDR3 runs 17 residues from the cysteine to the phenylalanine. The CDR3 DNA has 51 bases and is translated from base 1. The germline V and J ends show losses of 6 bases and 4 bases respectively, and no gene match explains 17 bases of the junction. In the germline V gene (reference sequence), CDR1 corresponds to MNHEY and CDR2 to SMNVEV. Library construction relied on the immunoSEQ multiplex PCR assay. TCRdb mirrors the immuneACCESS table, restricted to in-frame sequences. Some clones are absent from its copies; in checked studies, under half trace to an unresolved V gene, and the reason for the others is unknown. The sample table shows 35,000 or so clones, and approximately 93% are seen once. The ten largest account for 0.35% to 0.45% of the sample.

These data are taken from a study of T cell changes during pregnancy in multiple sclerosis (dated by TCRdb to the late 2010s). Concerning the study at large: The study looked at changes in the T cell repertoire across pregnancy in women with multiple sclerosis.

The chain links TRBV27 with TRBJ1-1; 7 bases in between match TRBD1. The sequenced sample was CD4+ T cells from peripheral blood mononuclear cells, obtained in the first trimester of pregnancy. This clonotype was obtained from a female donor with multiple sclerosis, enrolled in a pregnancy study. Here is the DNA: TGTGCCAGCAGCTCCTCCTCGTCTTACAGGGGATCCACTGAAGCTTTCTTT. Its translation reads: CASSSSSSYRGSTEAFF.